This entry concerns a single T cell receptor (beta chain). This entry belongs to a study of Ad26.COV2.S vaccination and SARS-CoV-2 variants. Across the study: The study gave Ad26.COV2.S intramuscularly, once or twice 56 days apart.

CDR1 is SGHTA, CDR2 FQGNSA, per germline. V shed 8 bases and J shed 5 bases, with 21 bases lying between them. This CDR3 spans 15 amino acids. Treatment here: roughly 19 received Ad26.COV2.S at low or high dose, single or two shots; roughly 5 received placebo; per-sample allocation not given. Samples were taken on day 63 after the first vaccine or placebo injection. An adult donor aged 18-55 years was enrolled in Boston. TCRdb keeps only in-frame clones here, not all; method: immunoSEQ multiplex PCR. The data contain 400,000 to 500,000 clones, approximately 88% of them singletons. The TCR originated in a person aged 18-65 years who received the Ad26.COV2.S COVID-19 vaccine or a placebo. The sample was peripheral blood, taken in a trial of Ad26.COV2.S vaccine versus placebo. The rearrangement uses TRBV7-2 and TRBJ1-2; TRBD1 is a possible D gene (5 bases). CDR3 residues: CASAGTGSFRYGYTF. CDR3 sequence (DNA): TGTGCCAGCGCCGGGACGGGTAGTTTTCGATATGGCTACACCTTC.